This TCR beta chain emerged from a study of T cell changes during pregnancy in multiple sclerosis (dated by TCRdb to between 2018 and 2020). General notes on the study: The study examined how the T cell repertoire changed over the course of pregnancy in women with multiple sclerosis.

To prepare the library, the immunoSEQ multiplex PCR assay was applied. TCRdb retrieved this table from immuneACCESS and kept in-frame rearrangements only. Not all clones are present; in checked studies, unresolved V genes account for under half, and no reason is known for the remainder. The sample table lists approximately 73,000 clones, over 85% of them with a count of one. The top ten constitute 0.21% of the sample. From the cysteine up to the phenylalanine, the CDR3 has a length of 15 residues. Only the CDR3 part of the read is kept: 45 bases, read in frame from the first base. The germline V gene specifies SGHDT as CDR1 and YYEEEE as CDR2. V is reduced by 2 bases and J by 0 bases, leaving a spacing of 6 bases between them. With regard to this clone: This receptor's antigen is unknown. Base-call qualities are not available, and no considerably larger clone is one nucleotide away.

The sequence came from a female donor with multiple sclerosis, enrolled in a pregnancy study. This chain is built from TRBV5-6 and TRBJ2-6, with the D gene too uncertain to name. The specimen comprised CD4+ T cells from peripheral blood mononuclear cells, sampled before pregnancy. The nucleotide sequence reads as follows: TGTGCCAGCAGCTTTATTCTCTCTGGGGCCAACGTCCTGACTTTC. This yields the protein CASSFILSGANVLTF.